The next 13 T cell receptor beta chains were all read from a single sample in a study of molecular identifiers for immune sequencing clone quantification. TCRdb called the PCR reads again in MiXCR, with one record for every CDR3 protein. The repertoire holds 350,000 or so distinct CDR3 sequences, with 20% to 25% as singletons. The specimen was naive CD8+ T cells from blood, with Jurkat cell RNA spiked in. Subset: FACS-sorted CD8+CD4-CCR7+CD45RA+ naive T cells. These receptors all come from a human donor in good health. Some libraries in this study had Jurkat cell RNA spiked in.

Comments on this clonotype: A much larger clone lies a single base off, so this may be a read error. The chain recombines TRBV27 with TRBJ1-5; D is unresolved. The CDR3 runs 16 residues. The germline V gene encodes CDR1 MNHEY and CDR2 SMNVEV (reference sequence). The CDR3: CASSLTAAYSNQPRHF. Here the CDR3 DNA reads TGTGCCAGCAGTTTAACGGCAGCTTATAGCAATCAGCCCCGGCATTTT.

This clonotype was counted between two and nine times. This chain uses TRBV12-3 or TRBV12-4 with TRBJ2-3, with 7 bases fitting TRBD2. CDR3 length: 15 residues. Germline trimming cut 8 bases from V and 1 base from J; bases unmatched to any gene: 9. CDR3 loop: CASGMREYGTDTQYF. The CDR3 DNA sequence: TGTGCCAGCGGAATGCGGGAGTACGGCACAGATACGCAGTATTTT.

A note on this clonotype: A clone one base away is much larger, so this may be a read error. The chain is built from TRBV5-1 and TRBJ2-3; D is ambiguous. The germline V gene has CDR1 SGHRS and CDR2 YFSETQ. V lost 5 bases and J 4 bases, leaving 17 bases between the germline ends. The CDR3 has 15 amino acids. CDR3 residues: CASRPFWLSADTQYF. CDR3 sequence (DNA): TGCGCCAGCAGGCCTTTTTGGCTAAGCGCAGATACGCAGTATTTT.

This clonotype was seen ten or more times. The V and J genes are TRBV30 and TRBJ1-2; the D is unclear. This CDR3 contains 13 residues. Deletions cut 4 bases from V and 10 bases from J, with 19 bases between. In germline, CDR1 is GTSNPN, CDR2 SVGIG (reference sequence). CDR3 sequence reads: CAWTLAKDSNYTF. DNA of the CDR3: TGTGCCTGGACCCTGGCCAAAGATTCGAACTACACCTTC.

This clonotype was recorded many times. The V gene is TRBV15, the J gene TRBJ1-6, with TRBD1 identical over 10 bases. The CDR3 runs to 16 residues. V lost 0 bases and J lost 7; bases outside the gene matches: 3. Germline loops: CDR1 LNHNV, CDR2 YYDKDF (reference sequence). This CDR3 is CATSREPGQGNSPLHF. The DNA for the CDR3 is TGTGCCACCAGCAGAGAGCCGGGACAGGGGAATTCACCCCTCCACTTT.

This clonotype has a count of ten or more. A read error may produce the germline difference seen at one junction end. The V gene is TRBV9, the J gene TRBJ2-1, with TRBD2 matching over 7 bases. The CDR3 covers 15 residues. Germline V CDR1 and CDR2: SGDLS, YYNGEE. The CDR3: CASSPSGVPYNEHFF. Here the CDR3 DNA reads TGTGCCAGCAGCCCTAGCGGAGTCCCCTACAATGAGCATTTCTTC.

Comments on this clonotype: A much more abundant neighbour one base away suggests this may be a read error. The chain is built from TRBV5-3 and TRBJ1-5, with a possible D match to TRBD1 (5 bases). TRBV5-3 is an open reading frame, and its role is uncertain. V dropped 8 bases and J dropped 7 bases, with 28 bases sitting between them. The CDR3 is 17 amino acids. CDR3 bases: TGTGCCAGCAGCGACACCTTTTTCCCAGGGCGGCAGCAGCCCCAGCATTTT. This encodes CASSDTFFPGRQQPQHF.

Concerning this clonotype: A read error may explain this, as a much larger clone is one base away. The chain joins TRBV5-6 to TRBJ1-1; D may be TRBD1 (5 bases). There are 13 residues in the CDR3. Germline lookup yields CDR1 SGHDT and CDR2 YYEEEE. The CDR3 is CTSSLARADEAFF. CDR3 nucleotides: TGTACCAGCAGCTTGGCCAGGGCTGATGAAGCTTTCTTT.

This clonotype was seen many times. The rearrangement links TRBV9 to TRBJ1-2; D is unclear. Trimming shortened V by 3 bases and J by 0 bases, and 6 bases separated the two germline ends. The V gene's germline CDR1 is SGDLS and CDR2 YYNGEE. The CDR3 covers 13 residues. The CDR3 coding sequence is TGTGCCAGCAGCGAGCAGGCTAACTATGGCTACACCTTC. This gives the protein CASSEQANYGYTF.

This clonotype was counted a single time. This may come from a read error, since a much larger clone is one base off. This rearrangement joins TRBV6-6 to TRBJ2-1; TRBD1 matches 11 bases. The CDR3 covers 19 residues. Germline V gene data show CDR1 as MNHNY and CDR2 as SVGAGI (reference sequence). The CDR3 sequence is CASSNRDRGTGKEHNEQSF. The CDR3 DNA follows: TGTGCCAGCAGTAACCGGGACAGGGGGACGGGGAAAGAACACAATGAGCAGTCCTTC.

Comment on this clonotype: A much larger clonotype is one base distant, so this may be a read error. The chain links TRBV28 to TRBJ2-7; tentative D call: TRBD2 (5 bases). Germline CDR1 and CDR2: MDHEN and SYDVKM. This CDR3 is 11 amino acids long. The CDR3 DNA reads TGTGCCAGCAGTCTCCTTGGGGAGCAGTGCTTC. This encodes CASSLLGEQCF.

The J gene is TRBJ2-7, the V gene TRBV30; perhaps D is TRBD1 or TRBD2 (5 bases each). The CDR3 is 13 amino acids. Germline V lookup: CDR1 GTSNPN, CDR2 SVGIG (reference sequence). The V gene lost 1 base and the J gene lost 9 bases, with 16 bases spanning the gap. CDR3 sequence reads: CAWSGGPAVGQYF. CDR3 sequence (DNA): TGTGCCTGGAGTGGGGGACCGGCCGTCGGGCAGTACTTC.

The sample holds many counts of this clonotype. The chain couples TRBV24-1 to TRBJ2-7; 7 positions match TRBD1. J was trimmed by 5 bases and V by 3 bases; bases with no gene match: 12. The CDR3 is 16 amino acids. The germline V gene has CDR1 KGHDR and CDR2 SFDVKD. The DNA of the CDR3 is TGTGCCACCAGTGATGCCCTCGGCAGGGGGATCAACGAGCAGTACTTC. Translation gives CATSDALGRGINEQYF.